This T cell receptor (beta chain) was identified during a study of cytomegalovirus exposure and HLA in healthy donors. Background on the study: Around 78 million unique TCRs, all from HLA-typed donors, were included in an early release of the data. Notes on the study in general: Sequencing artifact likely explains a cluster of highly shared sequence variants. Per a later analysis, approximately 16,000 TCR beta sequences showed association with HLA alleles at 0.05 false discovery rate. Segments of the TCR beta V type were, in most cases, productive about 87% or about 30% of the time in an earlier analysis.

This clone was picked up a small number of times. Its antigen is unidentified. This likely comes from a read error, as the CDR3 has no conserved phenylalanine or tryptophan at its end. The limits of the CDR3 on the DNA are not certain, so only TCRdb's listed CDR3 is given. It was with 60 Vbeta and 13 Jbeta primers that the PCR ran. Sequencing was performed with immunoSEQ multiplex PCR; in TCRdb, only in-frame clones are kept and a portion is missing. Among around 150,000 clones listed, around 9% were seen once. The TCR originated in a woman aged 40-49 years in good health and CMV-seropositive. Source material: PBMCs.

CDR3 region: CASSESPGRDEKYL. The rearrangement uses TRBV10-2 and TRBJ2-7; the table's TRBD2 call for D was not verified on the DNA. Germline V gives CDR1 WSHSY, CDR2 SAAADI. The CDR3 totals 14 residues, both ends included.